This record concerns one T cell receptor (beta chain) sequence. Its antigen is as yet unknown. Assay: immunoSEQ multiplex PCR; the TCRdb copy retains only in-frame clones and omits some. The sample has about 58,000 clones, approximately 77% seen once. Single viable CD3+CD4+CD8-CD45RO+ cells were sorted as the memory CD4+ T cells. CD4+ T cells were isolated by positive magnetic selection. The sample belongs to a study of memory CD4+ T cells and cytomegalovirus serostatus. Study at large: Healthy Belgian adult donors included under ten CMV-positive and some 23 CMV-negative people. Overall study results and limits: Each of approximately 73 CMV-associated TCRbeta sequences occurred in one to five individuals.

V was trimmed by 0 bases and J by 4 bases, leaving 18 bases between them. The germline gives CDR1 GTSNPN, CDR2 SVGIG (reference sequence). The length of the CDR3 is 16 residues. The sequence came from an adult in good health and CMV-seronegative. Some clones in this sample may be carry-over from other donors' samples. What was sequenced was memory CD4+ T cells from blood. The rearrangement links TRBV30 to TRBJ1-2; no clear D gene. The CDR3 spells CAWSVRAYLAAYGYTF. The CDR3 DNA is TGTGCCTGGAGTGTCCGTGCGTATTTAGCAGCCTATGGCTACACCTTC. The full variable domain, completed using reference TRBV30 and TRBJ1-2, is SQTIHQWPATLVQPVGSPLSLECTVEGTSNPNLYWYRQAAGRGLQLLFYSVGIGQISSEVPQNLSASRPQDRQFILSSKKLLLSDSGFYLCAWSVRAYLAAYGYTFGSGTRLTVV.